This T cell receptor (beta chain) came from a study of type 1 regulatory T cells. Across the study: This in vitro CD4 product, T-allo10, is enriched for Tr1 cells and alloantigen-specific.

TCRdb re-called the reads through MiXCR, storing one row per CDR3 protein. The sample shows 55,000 to 65,000 distinct CDR3 sequences, around 62% of them seen only once. Study observations and caveats: Type 1 regulatory T cells had a more restricted TCR repertoire than non-type 1 regulatory T cells.

This clonotype was recorded a few times. Its cognate antigen is unknown. The TCR comes from a human donor in good health. Sequencing was performed on cultured non-Tr1 T cells, either the whole culture or a sorted T cell fraction (not recorded which).

This CDR3 reads CASSSLRSSGGNEQFF. CDR3 in DNA: TGTGCCAGCAGTTCCCTGAGGTCTAGCGGGGGCAATGAGCAGTTCTTC. The genes are TRBV27 and TRBJ2-1, with 10 bases aligning to TRBD2. V shed 4 bases, J shed 6 bases, and the junction held 9 bases outside the gene matches. The CDR3 totals 16 residues. Looked up from germline, CDR1 is MNHEY and CDR2 is SMNVEV (reference sequence).